These 27 T cell receptor beta chains were sequenced from one sample in a study of cytomegalovirus exposure and HLA in healthy donors. PCR involved 60 Vbeta and 13 Jbeta primers. TCRdb keeps only in-frame clones here, not all; method: immunoSEQ multiplex PCR. The sample has around 150,000 clones; approximately 64% are singletons. The specimen sequenced was PBMCs. All receptors derive from a woman aged 40 to 55 in good health and CMV-seronegative.

The rearrangement links TRBV7-2 to TRBJ1-1; D uncertain. CDR3 length equals 13 residues. Germline assignment: CDR1 SGHTA and CDR2 FQGNSA. V was trimmed by 5 bases and J by 4 bases, leaving 11 bases between them. In DNA, the CDR3 is TGTGCCAGCAGCCTGTTTTCGGGCACTGAAGCTTTCTTT. This encodes CASSLFSGTEAFF.

This clone came up a few times. CDR3 loop: CASSQPTPITNTEAFF. In DNA, the CDR3 is TGCGCCAGCAGCCAACCCACTCCAATTACGAACACTGAAGCTTTCTTT. The rearrangement uses TRBV4-1 and TRBJ1-1; D unresolved. Per germline, CDR1 MGHRA and CDR2 YSYEKL. V dropped 2 bases and J dropped 1 base, with 14 bases sitting between them. The CDR3 sequence is 16 residues long.

This sequence joins TRBV30 and TRBJ2-7; 7 bases fit TRBD1. V shed 8 bases and J 3 bases; nucleotides not matched to a gene: 10. Germline V lookup: CDR1 GTSNPN, CDR2 SVGIG (reference sequence). The CDR3 totals 13 residues. The CDR3 loop reads CAIKGDRGYEQYF. CDR3 sequence (DNA): TGTGCCATTAAAGGGGACAGAGGCTACGAGCAGTACTTC.

This chain connects TRBV6-6 to TRBJ1-4, with a tentative D call TRBD1 (6 bases). The CDR3 is 14 amino acids. V lost 5 bases to trimming and J lost 8 bases, with 15 bases between them. Germline lookup yields CDR1 MNHNY and CDR2 SVGAGI (reference sequence). The CDR3: CASSRGQWGEKLFF. The CDR3 nucleotides read TGTGCCAGCAGTCGCGGACAGTGGGGGGAAAAACTGTTTTTT.

This clone has only a few counts. The gene calls are TRBV5-1 and TRBJ2-3; D is unclear. This CDR3 has 13 amino acids. The germline V gene has CDR1 SGHRS and CDR2 YFSETQ. V was trimmed by 5 bases and J by 2 bases, leaving 9 bases between them. CDR3: CASSSLTTDTQYF. The CDR3 DNA follows: TGCGCCAGCAGTTCACTCACCACAGATACGCAGTATTTT. Looking up the rest from reference TRBV5-1 and TRBJ2-3 gives the full variable domain: KAGVTQTPRYLIKTRGQQVTLSCSPISGHRSVSWYQQTPGQGLQFLFEYFSETQRNKGNFPGRFSGRQFSNSRSEMNVSTLELGDSALYLCASSSLTTDTQYFGPGTRLTVL.

The chain uses TRBV11-2 and TRBJ1-1; D is undetermined. The CDR3 consists of 13 residues. The V gene lost 5 bases and the J gene lost 5 bases, with 12 bases spanning the gap. Looked up from germline, CDR1 is SGHAT and CDR2 is FQNNGV. The CDR3 sequence: CASSPTGGTEAFF. In nucleotides, the CDR3 is TGTGCCAGCAGCCCGACGGGTGGTACTGAAGCTTTCTTT.

V is TRBV5-1 and J is TRBJ2-3, with D tentatively TRBD2 (6 bases). The CDR3 is 16 residues long. Germline assignment: CDR1 SGHRS and CDR2 YFSETQ. V was trimmed by 1 base and J by 6 bases, leaving 18 bases between them. CDR3 bases: TGCGCCAGCAGCTTGCCCCTTACTGGGGGGTTGGATACGCAGTATTTT. Translation gives CASSLPLTGGLDTQYF.

The chain carries TRBV7-8 and TRBJ2-5; possible D gene TRBD1, 5 bases. The germline gives CDR1 SGHVS, CDR2 FQNEAQ. The CDR3 contains 16 residues. Trimming removed 6 bases at V and 3 bases at J, with 20 bases between. CDR3 amino acids: CASRPGYAGKKETQYF. CDR3 nucleotide sequence: TGTGCCAGCAGACCCGGATACGCAGGGAAGAAAGAGACCCAGTACTTC.

V and J are TRBV30 and TRBJ2-1; D is possibly TRBD2 (7 bases). The CDR3 is 18 residues long. CDR1 and CDR2 from the germline V gene are GTSNPN and SVGIG (reference sequence). Trimming left V 0 bases short and J 6 bases short, with 24 bases between. CDR3 amino acids: CAWSVPPRGARGGNEQFF. For the CDR3, the DNA is TGTGCCTGGAGTGTACCCCCCCGGGGGGCGAGGGGGGGCAATGAGCAGTTCTTC.

This clone came up a few times. The rearrangement uses TRBV18 and TRBJ1-1; 7 bases are a match to TRBD1. V trimming: 4 bases; J trimming: 7 bases; junction bases outside the gene matches: 6. The CDR3 totals 13 residues. Per germline, CDR1 KGHSH and CDR2 LQKENI. The CDR3 spells CASSRTGTFEAFF. DNA of the CDR3: TGTGCCAGCTCACGGACAGGCACTTTTGAAGCTTTCTTT. The full variable domain, its missing parts supplied by reference TRBV18 and TRBJ1-1, is NAGVMQNPRHLVRRRGQEARLRCSPMKGHSHVYWYRQLPEEGLKFMVYLQKENIIDESGMPKERFSAEFPKEGPSILRIQQVVRGDSAAYFCASSRTGTFEAFFGQGTRLTVV.

This clone appeared a few times. This chain connects TRBV10-3 to TRBJ2-2; 11 nucleotides align to TRBD1. The CDR3 consists of 15 residues. With V trimmed by 6 bases and J by 4 bases, 4 bases remained unmatched. Germline V gene data show CDR1 as ENHRY and CDR2 as SYGVKD. CDR3 protein: CAIRPGTGGTGELFF. Here the CDR3 DNA reads TGTGCCATCAGACCCGGGACAGGGGGCACCGGGGAGCTGTTTTTT.

J is TRBJ2-2 and V is TRBV7-2; no reliable D call. V was pared by 5 bases and J by 6 bases, with 7 bases between. The germline V gene encodes CDR1 SGHTA and CDR2 FQGNSA. The CDR3 totals 12 residues. In nucleotides, the CDR3 is TGTGCCAGCAGCCTTCCCCCCGGGGAGCTGTTTTTT. It yields the protein CASSLPPGELFF.

The chain has TRBV13 and TRBJ2-5; D might be TRBD2 (5 bases). Trimming left V 5 bases short and J 5 bases short, with 21 bases between. The CDR3 is made up of 16 amino acids. CDR1 is PRHDT, CDR2 FYEKMQ, per germline (reference sequence). This CDR3 reads CASSQRSVRAAETQYF. In DNA, the CDR3 is TGTGCCAGCAGCCAGCGTAGCGTGAGGGCCGCGGAGACCCAGTACTTC. Looking up the rest from reference TRBV13 and TRBJ2-5 gives the full variable domain: AAGVIQSPRHLIKEKRETATLKCYPIPRHDTVYWYQQGPGQDPQFLISFYEKMQSDKGSIPDRFSAQQFSDYHSELNMSSLELGDSALYFCASSQRSVRAAETQYFGPGTRLLVL.

This clone came up a few times. The chain links TRBV11-2 to TRBJ2-7; D might be TRBD2 (6 bases). V lost 4 bases, J lost 4 bases, and 20 bases lay in between. The germline CDR1 and CDR2 sequences are SGHAT and FQNNGV. The CDR3 consists of 16 residues. The CDR3 sequence: CASSSRLVSARYEQYF. The CDR3 DNA sequence: TGTGCCAGCAGCTCCAGACTAGTCTCAGCCAGATACGAGCAGTACTTC.

The CDR3 protein is CASSYEGLKAFF. CDR3 DNA sequence: TGTGCCAGTAGTTATGAGGGCCTGAAAGCTTTCTTT. The gene calls are TRBV19 and TRBJ1-1; D remains ambiguous. This CDR3 region has 12 residues. From germline, CDR1 is LNHDA and CDR2 SQIVND (reference sequence). Trimming removed 5 bases at V and 9 bases at J, with 13 bases between.

The genes are TRBV10-3 and TRBJ2-1, with 10 bases fitting TRBD1. Germline V gene sequence: CDR1 ENHRY, CDR2 SYGVKD. The V gene end was trimmed by 6 bases and the J gene end by 9 bases; junction bases not matched to a gene: 17. The CDR3 is made up of 17 amino acids. For the CDR3, the DNA is TGTGCCATCAGCAGCAAGGAAGCGGGACAGGGGTTGGTTGAGCAGTTCTTC. It codes for CAISSKEAGQGLVEQFF.

J is TRBJ2-5 and V is TRBV2; 7 nucleotides line up with TRBD2. V lost 6 bases to trimming and J lost 4 bases; unmatched junction nucleotides: 2. This CDR3 has 12 residues. Germline V gene lookup returns CDR1 SNHLY and CDR2 FYNNEI. CDR3 loop: CASRGEGETQYF. CDR3 in DNA: TGTGCCAGCAGAGGGGAGGGAGAGACCCAGTACTTC.

V and J are TRBV27 and TRBJ1-1; a possible D gene is TRBD1 (5 bases). Trimming shortened V by 3 bases and J by 3 bases, and 8 bases separated the two germline ends. The CDR3 consists of 13 residues. Per germline, CDR1 MNHEY and CDR2 SMNVEV (reference sequence). The CDR3 region has the DNA TGTGCCAGCAGTTTGGTCAGGGACACTGAAGCTTTCTTT. It yields the protein CASSLVRDTEAFF.

The chain is built from TRBV10-2 and TRBJ2-1, with D possibly matching TRBD2 (6 bases). Trimming took 7 bases from V and 12 from J, leaving 19 bases between them. The CDR3 consists of 13 residues. Per the germline V gene, CDR1 is WSHSY and CDR2 is SAAADI. The CDR3 DNA sequence: TGCGCCAGCATCGAAGGGGTAGGCGGGACGCAGTTCTTC. Amino acids: CASIEGVGGTQFF.

V usage is TRBV2 and J usage is TRBJ2-7; TRBD1 might be the D (6 bases). CDR1 is SNHLY, CDR2 FYNNEI, per germline. The V end lost 8 bases, the J end lost 3 bases, and 11 bases lay between the germline ends. This CDR3 is 12 amino acids long. CDR3 residues: CASLDSFYEQYF. The CDR3 DNA reads as TGTGCCAGCTTGGACAGCTTCTACGAGCAGTACTTC.

As regards this clone: The germline gene is not matched at one end of the junction; a read error may be the cause. V gene TRBV19 combines with J gene TRBJ2-4, with a tentative D call TRBD1 (6 bases). The CDR3 length is 15 residues. Germline V gene lookup returns CDR1 LNHDA and CDR2 SQIVND (reference sequence). CDR3 nucleotides: TGTGCCAGTAGCATAGATCAGGGGACCAAAAACATTCAGTACTTC. As protein: CASSIDQGTKNIQYF.

This rearrangement joins TRBV4-3 to TRBJ1-5; the D gene is possibly TRBD1 (6 bases). The CDR3 has 14 residues. Per the germline V gene, CDR1 is LGHNA and CDR2 is YSLEER. Trimming stripped 4 bases from V and 5 bases from J, with 12 bases between. CDR3 in DNA: TGCGCCAGCAGCCCCGGGACACGCGATCAGCCCCAGCATTTT. This encodes CASSPGTRDQPQHF.

The V and J genes are TRBV5-1 and TRBJ2-7; 7 bases line up with TRBD2. The CDR3 is 11 residues long. V lost 7 bases and J lost 6; bases outside the gene matches: 4. In germline, CDR1 is SGHRS, CDR2 YFSETQ. CDR3 amino acids: CASRGETEQYF. CDR3 DNA sequence: TGCGCCAGCCGGGGGGAAACCGAGCAGTACTTC.

The genes are TRBV6-1 and TRBJ1-1; D not resolved. The CDR3 is 10 residues long. The V and J ends lost 6 bases and 8 bases respectively, with 7 bases between them. CDR1 MNHNS and CDR2 SASEGT come from the germline V gene. CDR3 region: CASREEEAFF. The CDR3 region has the DNA TGTGCCAGCAGGGAGGAAGAAGCTTTCTTT.

The chain has TRBV27 and TRBJ2-7; perhaps TRBD1 as D (5 bases). The germline V gene encodes CDR1 MNHEY and CDR2 SMNVEV (reference sequence). The germline V and J ends were trimmed by 0 bases and 0 bases, with 15 bases remaining between them. This CDR3 has 17 amino acids. The chain's CDR3 is CASSLSLQALSSYEQYF. In DNA form, the CDR3 reads TGTGCCAGCAGTTTATCTTTACAGGCCCTCAGCTCCTACGAGCAGTACTTC.

This chain links TRBV2 with TRBJ1-1; a possible D gene is TRBD1 (6 bases). The germline CDR1 and CDR2 sequences are SNHLY and FYNNEI. V was cut by 7 bases and J by 2 bases, with 11 bases left in between. The CDR3 totals 13 residues. CDR3 amino acids: CASNSDRNTEAFF. Written as DNA, the CDR3 is TGTGCCAGCAATTCGGACAGAAACACTGAAGCTTTCTTT.

The rearrangement joins TRBV4-2 to TRBJ1-6, with a possible D match to TRBD1 (5 bases). Trimming removed 1 base at V and 9 bases at J, with 13 bases between. Germline assignment: CDR1 LGHNA and CDR2 YNFKEQ. The CDR3 spans 15 residues. CDR3 region: CASSQGGGRLSPLHF. For the CDR3, the DNA is TGTGCCAGCAGCCAAGGGGGCGGAAGGCTTTCACCCCTCCACTTT.